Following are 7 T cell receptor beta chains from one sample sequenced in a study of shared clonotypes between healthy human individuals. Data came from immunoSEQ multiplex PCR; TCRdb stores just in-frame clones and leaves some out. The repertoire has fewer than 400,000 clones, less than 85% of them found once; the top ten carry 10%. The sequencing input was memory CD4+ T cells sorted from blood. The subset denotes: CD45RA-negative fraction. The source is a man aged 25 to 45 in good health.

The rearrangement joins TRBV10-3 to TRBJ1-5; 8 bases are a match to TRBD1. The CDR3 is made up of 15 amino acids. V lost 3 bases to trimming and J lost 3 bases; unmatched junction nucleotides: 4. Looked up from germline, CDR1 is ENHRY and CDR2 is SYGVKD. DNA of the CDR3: TGTGCCATCAGTGACGGACAGGGATACAATCAGCCCCAGCATTTT. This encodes CAISDGQGYNQPQHF.

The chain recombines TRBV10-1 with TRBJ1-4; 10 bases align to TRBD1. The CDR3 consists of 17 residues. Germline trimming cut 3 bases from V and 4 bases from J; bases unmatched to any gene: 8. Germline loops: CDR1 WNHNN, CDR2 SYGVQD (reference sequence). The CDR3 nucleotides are TGCGCCAGCAGTGATGGGACAGGGGCCACAATTAATGAAAAACTGTTTTTT. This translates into CASSDGTGATINEKLFF.

Here the CDR3 DNA reads TGTGCCAGCAGGAGAACGTTCGGGGAGCTGTTTTTT. It encodes CASRRTFGELFF. V usage is TRBV6-5 and J usage is TRBJ2-2; D uncertain. CDR1 MNHEY and CDR2 SVGAGI come from the germline V gene. The CDR3 is 12 residues long. Trimming removed 6 bases at V and 7 bases at J, with 9 bases between.

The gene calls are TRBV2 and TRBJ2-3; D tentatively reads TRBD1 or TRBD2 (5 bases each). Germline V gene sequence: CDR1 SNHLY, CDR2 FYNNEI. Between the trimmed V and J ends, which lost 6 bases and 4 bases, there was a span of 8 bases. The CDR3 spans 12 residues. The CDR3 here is CASRRGSDTQYF. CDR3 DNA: TGTGCCAGCAGGAGGGGTTCAGATACGCAGTATTTT.

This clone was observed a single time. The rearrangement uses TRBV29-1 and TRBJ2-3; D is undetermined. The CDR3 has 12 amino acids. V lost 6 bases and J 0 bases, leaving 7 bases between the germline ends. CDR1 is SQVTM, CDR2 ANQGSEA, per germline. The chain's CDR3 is CSVPLSTDTQYF. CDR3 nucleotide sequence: TGCAGCGTCCCGCTGAGCACAGATACGCAGTATTTT.

This CDR3 reads CASSVSMGQNTEAFF. In DNA form, the CDR3 reads TGTGCCAGCAGCGTGAGTATGGGCCAGAACACTGAAGCTTTCTTT. The chain has TRBV9 and TRBJ1-1; no clear D. Germline V gene sequence: CDR1 SGDLS, CDR2 YYNGEE. V was trimmed by 2 bases and J by 1 base, leaving 12 bases between them. This CDR3 is 15 amino acids long.

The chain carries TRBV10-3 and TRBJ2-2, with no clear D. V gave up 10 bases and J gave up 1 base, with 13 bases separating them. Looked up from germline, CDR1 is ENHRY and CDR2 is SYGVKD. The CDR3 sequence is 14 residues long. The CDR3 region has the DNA TGTGCCACCAAAAAAGCCCAGAACACCGGGGAGCTGTTTTTT. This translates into CATKKAQNTGELFF.